These 17 T cell receptor beta chains came from one sample sequenced in a study of identical twins. TCRdb redid the calling of the 5' RACE reads with MiXCR, one entry per CDR3 protein. The repertoire holds approximately 600,000 distinct CDR3 sequences, with around 7.5% as singletons. These data also featured in a second study, about yellow fever vaccine responses in identical twins.

Sequences were obtained from PBMCs. The receptors shown here come from a woman aged 18-30 years in good health.

This clonotype was counted ten times or more. The chain uses TRBV3-1 and TRBJ2-1; the D gene is possibly TRBD2 (5 bases). Germline CDR1 is LGHDT and CDR2 is YNNKEL (reference sequence). The CDR3 length is 17 residues. V was clipped by 0 bases and J by 0 bases, with 12 bases between them. CDR3 amino acids: CASSQDYGTSSYNEQFF. The CDR3 DNA reads as TGTGCCAGCAGCCAAGATTACGGAACTAGCTCCTACAATGAGCAGTTCTTC.

The chain joins TRBV7-2 to TRBJ2-7; D is unclear. The length of the CDR3 is 15 residues. V lost 1 base and J lost 3, with 13 bases in between. Germline V gene lookup returns CDR1 SGHTA and CDR2 FQGNSA. The CDR3 DNA reads as TGTGCCAGCAGCTTAGGCCTTCCGCCGGGCTACGAGCAGTACGTC. It codes for CASSLGLPPGYEQYV.

This clonotype was seen more than once but under ten times. The genes are TRBV12-3 or TRBV12-4 and TRBJ1-5, with D maybe TRBD1 (5 bases). The CDR3 runs to 16 residues. The ends were cut back, 5 bases at V and 7 bases at J, with 21 bases in the middle. The CDR3 coding sequence is TGTGCCAGCAGTCTAGATGGGGGGACGAGAGGGCAGCCCCAGCATTTT. Protein: CASSLDGGTRGQPQHF.

This clonotype was counted between two and nine times. The chain employs TRBV10-1 and TRBJ2-5; 12 bases line up with TRBD2. The CDR3 has 17 amino acids. Trimming took 5 bases from V and 1 from J; bases not matched to a gene: 8. Germline loops: CDR1 WNHNN, CDR2 SYGVQD (reference sequence). The CDR3 sequence is CASSPGTSGWVQETQYF. The CDR3 coding sequence is TGCGCCAGCAGTCCCGGGACTAGCGGGTGGGTCCAAGAGACCCAGTACTTC.

This clonotype showed up just a few times. This chain connects TRBV5-6 to TRBJ1-1; 7 bases match TRBD1. Germline CDR1 reads SGHDT; CDR2 reads YYEEEE. The CDR3 is 13 amino acids. Germline trimming cut 4 bases from V and 11 bases from J; bases unmatched to any gene: 11. This CDR3 is CASSRGQEVSAFF. Written as DNA, the CDR3 is TGTGCCAGCAGCCGAGGACAGGAGGTTAGCGCTTTCTTT.

This clonotype showed up just a few times. The chain uses TRBV9 and TRBJ2-7; a weak D match, TRBD2 (6 bases). Germline V gene lookup returns CDR1 SGDLS and CDR2 YYNGEE. Trimming removed 7 bases from V and 2 bases from J, with 13 bases in between. The CDR3 loop spans 13 amino acids. The CDR3 loop reads CASQFGGTYEQYF. The CDR3 DNA is TGTGCCAGCCAGTTTGGCGGGACCTACGAGCAGTACTTC.

This clonotype occurred a few times. The rearrangement joins TRBV20-1 to TRBJ2-2, with TRBD2 matching over 8 bases. The CDR3 is made up of 15 amino acids. J was trimmed by 0 bases and V by 6 bases; bases with no gene match: 6. Germline V lookup: CDR1 DFQATT, CDR2 SNEGSKA (reference sequence). CDR3 sequence (DNA): TGCAGTGCCGGGAGGGGGAACGCGAACACCGGGGAGCTGTTTTTT. The encoded protein is CSAGRGNANTGELFF.

This chain connects TRBV27 to TRBJ2-3, with 8 bases that match TRBD1. Trimming took 4 bases from V and 3 from J; bases not matched to a gene: 9. The CDR3 extends over 16 amino acids. Germline loops: CDR1 MNHEY, CDR2 SMNVEV (reference sequence). The CDR3 loop is CASSSTMDRVTDTQYF. In DNA, the CDR3 is TGTGCCAGCAGTTCTACCATGGACAGGGTGACAGATACGCAGTATTTT.

This clonotype was found a few times. This chain links TRBV24-1 with TRBJ1-6, with no clear D. The CDR3 consists of 16 residues. CDR1 KGHDR and CDR2 SFDVKD come from the germline V gene. Trimming stripped 3 bases from V and 7 bases from J, with 15 bases between. CDR3 nucleotides: TGTGCCACCAGTGATCCGCTCTTGGGGATAAATTCACCCCTCCACTTT. Translating it yields CATSDPLLGINSPLHF.

The V call is TRBV13, the J call TRBJ2-3; tentative D call: TRBD2 (5 bases). Germline assignment: CDR1 PRHDT and CDR2 FYEKMQ (reference sequence). This CDR3 spans 14 amino acids. The V and J ends lost 5 bases and 3 bases respectively, with 12 bases between them. The CDR3 DNA follows: TGTGCCAGCAGCCCCCGACTACCGACAGATACGCAGTATTTT. Its protein is CASSPRLPTDTQYF. Combining the CDR3 with reference TRBV13 and TRBJ2-3 gives the whole variable domain AAGVIQSPRHLIKEKRETATLKCYPIPRHDTVYWYQQGPGQDPQFLISFYEKMQSDKGSIPDRFSAQQFSDYHSELNMSSLELGDSALYFCASSPRLPTDTQYFGPGTRLTVL.

This clonotype occurred a few times. The rearrangement joins TRBV2 to TRBJ1-1; no reliable D call. With 5 bases removed from V and 1 base from J, the gap between germline ends came to 14 bases. Germline loops: CDR1 SNHLY, CDR2 FYNNEI. This CDR3 comprises 15 residues. CDR3 sequence (DNA): TGTGCCAGCAGTCTCCGGGTTTGGGAGAACACTGAAGCTTTCTTT. Its translation: CASSLRVWENTEAFF.

This clonotype was detected only a few times. The V and J genes are TRBV20-1 and TRBJ1-2, with D perhaps TRBD1 (6 bases). V was cut by 3 bases and J by 4 bases, with 15 bases left in between. CDR1 DFQATT and CDR2 SNEGSKA come from the germline V gene (reference sequence). The CDR3 spans 14 residues. In DNA, the CDR3 is TGCAGTGCTAGGGGGACATGGGGCCTCTATGGCTACACCTTC. Its translation is CSARGTWGLYGYTF.

There are a few counts of this clonotype. The chain couples TRBV24-1 to TRBJ1-2, with TRBD1 identical over 11 bases. V lost 4 bases, J lost 6 bases, and 3 bases stayed unmatched. From germline, CDR1 is KGHDR and CDR2 SFDVKD. This CDR3 has 14 amino acids. The CDR3 bases are TGTGCCACCAGTGACAGGACAGGGGGCGATGGCTACACCTTC. Its protein product is CATSDRTGGDGYTF.

This clonotype was counted between two and nine times. J is TRBJ1-2 and V is TRBV11-2; a possible D gene is TRBD1 (6 bases). The V and J ends lost 2 bases and 2 bases respectively, with 15 bases between them. Germline V gene lookup returns CDR1 SGHAT and CDR2 FQNNGV. CDR3 length: 16 amino acids. Here the CDR3 DNA reads TGTGCCAGCAGCTTAAGCGGGACACAGAAAAACTATGGCTACACCTTC. This sequence encodes CASSLSGTQKNYGYTF.

V and J are TRBV20-1 and TRBJ2-3, with 14 bases aligning to TRBD2. The CDR3 has 17 residues. From germline, CDR1 is DFQATT and CDR2 SNEGSKA (reference sequence). With 6 bases clipped from V and 3 bases from J, the junction kept 11 bases outside the gene matches. Written as DNA, the CDR3 is TGCAGTGCCAAAGCGGGACTAGCGGGAGCCCCAACAGATACGCAGTATTTT. It is translated as CSAKAGLAGAPTDTQYF.

This clonotype was seen only a few times. The V and J genes are TRBV28 and TRBJ2-2, with a weak D call TRBD2 (5 bases). Trimming took 7 bases from V and 2 from J, leaving 17 bases between them. The CDR3 extends over 16 amino acids. The germline CDR1 and CDR2 sequences are MDHEN and SYDVKM. The CDR3 DNA follows: TGTGCCAGCACCAGGTCCCTCCGGGGTAACACCGGGGAGCTGTTTTTT. Translation: CASTRSLRGNTGELFF.

This clonotype was seen ten or more times. The chain employs TRBV11-2 and TRBJ2-3; 16 bases map to TRBD2. There are 18 residues in the CDR3. The J segment lost 4 bases and the V segment lost 4 bases, leaving 8 bases of the junction unmatched. Germline V gives CDR1 SGHAT, CDR2 FQNNGV. The DNA for the CDR3 is TGTGCCAGCAGCTCTCGTGGGACTAGCGGGGGGGATGCAGATACGCAGTATTTT. Protein product: CASSSRGTSGGDADTQYF. The variable domain in full, with the rest retrieved from reference TRBV11-2 and TRBJ2-3, is EAGVAQSPRYKIIEKRQSVAFWCNPISGHATLYWYQQILGQGPKLLIQFQNNGVVDDSQLPKDRFSAERLKGVDSTLKIQPAKLEDSAVYLCASSSRGTSGGDADTQYFGPGTRLTVL.